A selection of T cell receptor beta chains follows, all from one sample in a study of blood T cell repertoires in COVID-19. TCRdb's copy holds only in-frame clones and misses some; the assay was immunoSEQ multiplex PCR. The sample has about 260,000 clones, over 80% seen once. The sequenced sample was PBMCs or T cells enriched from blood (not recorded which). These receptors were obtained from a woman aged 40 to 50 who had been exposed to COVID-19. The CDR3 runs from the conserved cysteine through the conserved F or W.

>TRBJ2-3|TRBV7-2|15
CASSPRRGDTDTQYF
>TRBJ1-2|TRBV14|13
CASSQVRGYGYTF
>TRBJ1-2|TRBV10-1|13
CAYREGSNYGYTF
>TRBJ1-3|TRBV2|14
CASKGDRAGNTIYF
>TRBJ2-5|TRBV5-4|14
CASSMSGVRETQYF
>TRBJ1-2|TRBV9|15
CASSVAGTANYGYTF
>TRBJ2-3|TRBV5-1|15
CASSLAGTRTDTQYF
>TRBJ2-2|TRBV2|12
CASSGTAGELFF
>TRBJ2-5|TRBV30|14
CAWNDPKGAETQYF
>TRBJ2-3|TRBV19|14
CASSGQGTTDTQYF
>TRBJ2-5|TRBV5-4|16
CASSLGLAGAQETQYF
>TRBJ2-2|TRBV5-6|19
CASSSHVRQGNANTGELFF
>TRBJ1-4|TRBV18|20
CASSPYRDSTPGRLMQKLFF
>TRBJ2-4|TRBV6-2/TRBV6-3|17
CASSYPWGPIAKNIQYF
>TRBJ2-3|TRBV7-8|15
CASSFGTQGTDTQYF
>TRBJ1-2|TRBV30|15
CAWSPMGGSNYGYTF
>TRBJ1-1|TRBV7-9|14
CASSSGTGGTEAFF
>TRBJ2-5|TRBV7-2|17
CASSSWRTSERQETQYF
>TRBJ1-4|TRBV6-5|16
CASSYTSPGGGEKLFF
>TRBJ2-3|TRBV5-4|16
CASSRGDLAVRDTQYF
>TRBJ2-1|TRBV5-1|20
CASSFNPTTGAVGSYNEQFF
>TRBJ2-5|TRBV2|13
CASNRQDQETQYF
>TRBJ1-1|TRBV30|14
CALPGRGQGTEAFF
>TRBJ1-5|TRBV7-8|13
CASSRYSNQPQHF
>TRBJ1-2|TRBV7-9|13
CASSPGLQDGYTF
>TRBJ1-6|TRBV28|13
CASSRENNSPLHF
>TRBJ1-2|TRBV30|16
CAWFRDRVRTGVGYTF
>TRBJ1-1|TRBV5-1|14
CASSLRGGNTEAFF
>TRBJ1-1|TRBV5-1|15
CASSRRQGAETEAFF
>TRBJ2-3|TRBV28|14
CASRGQGNPDTQYF
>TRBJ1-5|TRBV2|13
CASRTHSNQPQHF
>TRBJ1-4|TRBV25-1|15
CASSVVDRTNEKLFF
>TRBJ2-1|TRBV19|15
CASSIFSGQYNEQFF
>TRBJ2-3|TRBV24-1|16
CATSDSGGSSTDTQYF
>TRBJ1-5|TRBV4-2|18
CASSQDEGVDRGNQPQHF
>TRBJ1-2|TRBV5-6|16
CASTPREVLLSYGYTF
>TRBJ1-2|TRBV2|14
CASKPTGDNYGYTF
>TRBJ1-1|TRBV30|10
CAWDEGGAFF
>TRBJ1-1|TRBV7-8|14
CASSLGGLTTEAFF
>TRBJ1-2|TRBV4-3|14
CASSHLDRPGGYTF
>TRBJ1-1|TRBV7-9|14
CASSFGQTNTEAFF
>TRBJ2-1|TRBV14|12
CASSQTINEQFF
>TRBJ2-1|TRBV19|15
CASRARDRAYNEQFF
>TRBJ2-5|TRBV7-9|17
CASSSGLAGGLQETQYF
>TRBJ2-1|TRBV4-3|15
CASSQDGGVYNEQFF
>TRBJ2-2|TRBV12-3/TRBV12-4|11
CASRWAGELFF
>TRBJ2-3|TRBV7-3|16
CASSQSGLHSTDTQYF
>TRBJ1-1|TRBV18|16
CASSPNGQGASTEAFF
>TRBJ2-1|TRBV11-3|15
CASSFSGGPYNEQFF
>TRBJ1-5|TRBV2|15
CASSEARTINQPQHF
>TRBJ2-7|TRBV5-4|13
CASSLWGAYEQYF
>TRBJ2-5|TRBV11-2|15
CASSPPLDTTETQYF
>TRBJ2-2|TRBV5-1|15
CASSPGTGWAGELFF
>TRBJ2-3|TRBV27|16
CASSLSGTSVVYTQYF